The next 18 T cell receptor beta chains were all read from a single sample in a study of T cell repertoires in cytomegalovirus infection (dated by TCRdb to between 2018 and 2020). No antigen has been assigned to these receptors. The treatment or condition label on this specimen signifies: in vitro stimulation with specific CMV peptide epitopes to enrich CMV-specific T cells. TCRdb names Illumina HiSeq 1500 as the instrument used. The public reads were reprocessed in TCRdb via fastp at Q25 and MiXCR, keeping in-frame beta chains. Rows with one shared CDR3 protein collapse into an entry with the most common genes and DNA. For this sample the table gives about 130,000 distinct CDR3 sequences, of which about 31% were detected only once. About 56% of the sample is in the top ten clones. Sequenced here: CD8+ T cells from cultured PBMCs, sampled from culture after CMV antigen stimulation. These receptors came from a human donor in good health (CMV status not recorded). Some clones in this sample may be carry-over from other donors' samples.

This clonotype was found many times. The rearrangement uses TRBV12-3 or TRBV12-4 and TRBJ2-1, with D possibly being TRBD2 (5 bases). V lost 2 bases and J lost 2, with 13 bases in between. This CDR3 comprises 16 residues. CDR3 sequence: CASSLIMSGAYNEQFF. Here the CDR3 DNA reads TGTGCCAGCAGTTTAATTATGAGCGGCGCCTACAATGAGCAGTTCTTC.

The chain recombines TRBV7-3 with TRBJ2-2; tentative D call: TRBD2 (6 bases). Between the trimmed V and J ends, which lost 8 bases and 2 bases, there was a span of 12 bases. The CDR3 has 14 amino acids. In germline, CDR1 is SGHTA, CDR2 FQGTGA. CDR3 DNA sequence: TGTGCCAGCGGGCTGGGGACTAACACCGGGGAGCTGTTTTTT. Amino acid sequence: CASGLGTNTGELFF. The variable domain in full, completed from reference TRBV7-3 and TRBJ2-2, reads GAGVSQTPSNKVTEKGKYVELRCDPISGHTALYWYRQSLGQGPEFLIYFQGTGAADDSGLPNDRFFAVRPEGSVSTLKIQRTERGDSAVYLCASGLGTNTGELFFGEGSRLTVL.

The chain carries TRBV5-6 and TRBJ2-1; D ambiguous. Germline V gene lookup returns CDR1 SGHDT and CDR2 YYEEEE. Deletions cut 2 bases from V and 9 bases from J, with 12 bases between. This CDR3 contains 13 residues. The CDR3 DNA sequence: TGTGCCAGCAGCTTTGGTCCGGCAGGTGAGCAGTTCTTC. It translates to CASSFGPAGEQFF.

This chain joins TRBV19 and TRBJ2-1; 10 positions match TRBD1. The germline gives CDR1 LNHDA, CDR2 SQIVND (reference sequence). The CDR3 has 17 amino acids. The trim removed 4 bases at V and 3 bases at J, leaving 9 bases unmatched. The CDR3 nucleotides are TGTGCCAGTAGTACCCTCTCGACAGGGGGCAACTACAATGAGCAGTTCTTC. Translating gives CASSTLSTGGNYNEQFF.

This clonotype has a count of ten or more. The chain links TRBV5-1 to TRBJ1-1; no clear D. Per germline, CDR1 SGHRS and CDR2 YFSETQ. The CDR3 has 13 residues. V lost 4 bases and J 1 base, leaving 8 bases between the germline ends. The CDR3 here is CASSLPPNTEAFF. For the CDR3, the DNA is TGCGCCAGCAGCCTCCCCCCGAACACTGAAGCTTTCTTT.

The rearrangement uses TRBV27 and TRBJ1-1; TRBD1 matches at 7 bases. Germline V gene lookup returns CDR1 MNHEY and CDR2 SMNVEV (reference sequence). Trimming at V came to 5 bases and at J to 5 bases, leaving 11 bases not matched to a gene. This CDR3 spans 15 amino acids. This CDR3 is CASSVGTAGGTEAFF. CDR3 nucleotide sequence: TGTGCCAGCAGTGTCGGGACAGCGGGAGGAACTGAAGCTTTCTTT.

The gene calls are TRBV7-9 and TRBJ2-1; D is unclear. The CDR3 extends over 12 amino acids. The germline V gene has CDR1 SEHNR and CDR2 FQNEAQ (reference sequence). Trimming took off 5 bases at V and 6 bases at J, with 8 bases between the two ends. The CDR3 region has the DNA TGTGCCAGCAGCACCTGGAGCAATGAGCAGTTCTTC. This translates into CASSTWSNEQFF.

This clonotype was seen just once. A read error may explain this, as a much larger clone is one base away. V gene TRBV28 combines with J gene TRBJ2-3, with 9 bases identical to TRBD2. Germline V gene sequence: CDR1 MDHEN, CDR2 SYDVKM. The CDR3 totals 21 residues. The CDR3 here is CASSFSRLAGGPLMITNTQYF. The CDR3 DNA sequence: TGTGCCAGCAGTTTTTCGCGGTTGGCGGGGGGGCCATTAATGATCACAAATACGCAGTATTTT.

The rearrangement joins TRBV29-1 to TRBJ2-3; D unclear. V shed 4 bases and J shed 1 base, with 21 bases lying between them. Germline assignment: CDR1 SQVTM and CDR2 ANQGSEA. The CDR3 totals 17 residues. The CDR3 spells CSVVGRRIPSRTDTQYF. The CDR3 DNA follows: TGCAGCGTTGTCGGCAGGAGAATCCCTTCCCGCACAGATACGCAGTATTTT.

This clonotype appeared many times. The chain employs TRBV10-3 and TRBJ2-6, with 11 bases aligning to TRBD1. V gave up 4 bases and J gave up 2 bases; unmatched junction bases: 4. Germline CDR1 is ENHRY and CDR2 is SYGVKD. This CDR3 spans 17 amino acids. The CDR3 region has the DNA TGTGCCATCAGTGGGACAGGGGGCGGACCTGGGGCCAACGTCCTGACTTTC. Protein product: CAISGTGGGPGANVLTF.

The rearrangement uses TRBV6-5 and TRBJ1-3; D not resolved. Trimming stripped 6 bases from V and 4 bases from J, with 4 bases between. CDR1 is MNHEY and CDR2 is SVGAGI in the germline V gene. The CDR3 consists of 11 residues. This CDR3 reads CASRRGNTIYF. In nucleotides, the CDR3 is TGTGCCAGCAGGAGAGGAAACACCATATATTTT.

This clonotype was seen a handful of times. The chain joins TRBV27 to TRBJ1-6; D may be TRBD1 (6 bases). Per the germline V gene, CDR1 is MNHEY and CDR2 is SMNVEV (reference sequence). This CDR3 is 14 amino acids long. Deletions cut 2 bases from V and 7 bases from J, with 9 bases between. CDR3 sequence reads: CASSLMDSNSPLHF. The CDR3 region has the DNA TGTGCCAGCAGTTTAATGGACAGCAATTCACCCCTCCACTTT.

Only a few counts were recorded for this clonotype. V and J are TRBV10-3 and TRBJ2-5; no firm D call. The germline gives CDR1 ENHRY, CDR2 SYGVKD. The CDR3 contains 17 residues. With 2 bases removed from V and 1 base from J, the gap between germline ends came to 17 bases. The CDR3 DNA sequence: TGTGCCATCAGTGAGAAAGCCTCGACGGCTTTCCAAGAGACCCAGTACTTC. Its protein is CAISEKASTAFQETQYF.

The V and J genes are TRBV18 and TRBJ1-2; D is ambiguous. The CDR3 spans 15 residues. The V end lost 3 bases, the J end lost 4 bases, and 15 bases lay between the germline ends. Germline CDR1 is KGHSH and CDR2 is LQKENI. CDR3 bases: TGTGCCAGCTCACCCGACCTAATAGAGGGCTATGGCTACACCTTC. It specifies CASSPDLIEGYGYTF.

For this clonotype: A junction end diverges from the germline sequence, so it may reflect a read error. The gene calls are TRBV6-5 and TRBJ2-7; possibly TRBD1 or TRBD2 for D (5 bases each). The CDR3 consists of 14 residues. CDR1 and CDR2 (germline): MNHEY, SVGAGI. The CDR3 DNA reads TGTGCCAGCAGTTACTCGCCAGGGTGGGACGATCAGTACTTC. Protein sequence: CASSYSPGWDDQYF.

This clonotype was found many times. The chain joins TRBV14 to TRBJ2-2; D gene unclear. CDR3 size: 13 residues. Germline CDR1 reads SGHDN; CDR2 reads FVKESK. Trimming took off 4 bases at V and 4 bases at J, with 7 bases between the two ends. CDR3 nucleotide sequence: TGTGCCAGCAGCCTACATCCCACCGGGGAGCTGTTTTTT. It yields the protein CASSLHPTGELFF.

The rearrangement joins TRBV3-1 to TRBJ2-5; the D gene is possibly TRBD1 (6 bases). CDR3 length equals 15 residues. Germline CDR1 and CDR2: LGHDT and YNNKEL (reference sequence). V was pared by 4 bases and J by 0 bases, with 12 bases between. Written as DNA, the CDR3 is TGTGCCAGCAGCCTCTGGGACACATACCAAGAGACCCAGTACTTC. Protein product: CASSLWDTYQETQYF.

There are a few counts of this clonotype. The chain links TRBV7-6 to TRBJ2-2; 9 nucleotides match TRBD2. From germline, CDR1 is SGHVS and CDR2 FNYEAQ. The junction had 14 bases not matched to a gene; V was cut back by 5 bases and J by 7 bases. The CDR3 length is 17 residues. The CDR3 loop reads CASSASASGGTIGELFF. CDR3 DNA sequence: TGTGCCAGCAGCGCCTCTGCCAGCGGGGGGACGATCGGGGAGCTGTTTTTT. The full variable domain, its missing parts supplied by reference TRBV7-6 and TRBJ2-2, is GAGVSQSPRYKVTKRGQDVALRCDPISGHVSLYWYRQALGQGPEFLTYFNYEAQQDKSGLPNDRFSAERPEGSISTLTIQRTEQRDSAMYRCASSASASGGTIGELFFGEGSRLTVL.